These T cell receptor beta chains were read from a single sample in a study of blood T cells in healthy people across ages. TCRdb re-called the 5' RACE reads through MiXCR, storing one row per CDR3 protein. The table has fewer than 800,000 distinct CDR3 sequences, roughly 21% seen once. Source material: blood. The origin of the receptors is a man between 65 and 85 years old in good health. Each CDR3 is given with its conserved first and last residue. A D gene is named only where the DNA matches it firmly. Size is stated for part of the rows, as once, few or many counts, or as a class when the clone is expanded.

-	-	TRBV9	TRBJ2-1	TGTGCCAGCAGCGTAGGCCTACCTCCGGGACACCTGGGTAATGAGCAGTTCTTC	CASSVGLPPGHLGNEQFF
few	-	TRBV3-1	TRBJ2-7	TGTGCCAGCAGCCAAAATACAGCCTACGAGCAGTACTTC	CASSQNTAYEQYF
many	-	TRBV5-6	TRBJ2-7	TGTGCCAGCAGCTCGAGGGGACATCGGGGCTACGAGCAGTACTTC	CASSSRGHRGYEQYF
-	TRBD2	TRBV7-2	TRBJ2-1	TGTGCCAGCAGCTTAGTAAGACTAGCGGGGCTTAATGAGCAGTTCTTC	CASSLVRLAGLNEQFF
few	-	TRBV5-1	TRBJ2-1	TGCGCCAGCGGCTTGGCTGCTATCTCCTACAATGAGCAGTTCTTC	CASGLAAISYNEQFF
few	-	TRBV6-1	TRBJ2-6	TGTGCCAGCAGTGGACAGACCTCTGGGGCCAACGTCCTGACTTTC	CASSGQTSGANVLTF
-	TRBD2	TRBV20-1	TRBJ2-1	TGCAGTGCTAGTTCGGGGACTAGCGGTCTCGATGAGCAGTTCTTC	CSASSGTSGLDEQFF
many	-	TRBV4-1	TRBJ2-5	TGCGCCAGCAGCCAAGAGGGGGGGCGCGGAGAGACCCAGTACTTC	CASSQEGGRGETQYF
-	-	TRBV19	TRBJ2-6	TGTGCCTCCGAAGCTTCTGGGGCCAACGTCCTGACTTTC	CASEASGANVLTF
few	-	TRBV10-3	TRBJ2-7	TGTGCCATCAGTGCCGGGACGGATAAGTACTACGAGCAGTACTTC	CAISAGTDKYYEQYF
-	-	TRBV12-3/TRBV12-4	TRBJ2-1	TGTGCCAGCAGTTTAGCGTTTGACAGTGACAATGAGCAGTTCTTC	CASSLAFDSDNEQFF
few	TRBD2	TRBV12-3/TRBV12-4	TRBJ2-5	TGTGCCAGCAGAATCCTAGCGGGAGAGACCCAGTACTTC	CASRILAGETQYF
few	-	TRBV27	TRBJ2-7	TGTGCCAGCAGGTCGGGACTCACCTACGAGCAGTACTTC	CASRSGLTYEQYF